This is a list of T cell receptor beta chains from one sample in a study of T cell changes during pregnancy in multiple sclerosis. No antigens are known for them. This table comes from immunoSEQ multiplex PCR, and its TCRdb copy is limited to in-frame clones, with some not included. In the table there are approximately 450 clones, 66% of which are singletons. Source material: cultured CD4+ T cells. The origin of the receptors is a female patient with multiple sclerosis, enrolled in a pregnancy study. Some clones in this sample may be carry-over from other donors' samples. Both conserved end residues are part of each CDR3. D genes are given only for firm matches. Only part of the rows carry a size: once, few, many, or a class if the clone is expanded.

D,J,length,V,size,CDR3,DNA
-,TRBJ2-2,14,TRBV9,once,CASSLLANTGELFF,TGTGCCAGCAGCTTACTTGCGAACACCGGGGAGCTGTTTTTT
TRBD2,TRBJ2-1,15,TRBV6-5,-,CASNVLAGGHNEQFF,TGTGCCAGCAACGTACTAGCGGGAGGCCACAATGAGCAGTTCTTC
TRBD2,TRBJ2-2,16,TRBV11-2,-,CASSSLLAGVTGELFF,TGTGCCAGCAGCTCCCTTCTAGCGGGGGTCACCGGGGAGCTGTTTTTT
-,TRBJ2-5,15,TRBV5-1,-,CASSFGQSNKETQYF,TGCGCCAGCAGCTTCGGACAATCTAATAAAGAGACCCAGTACTTC
TRBD2,TRBJ2-7,15,TRBV18,large,CASSTTSGTFYEQYF,TGTGCCAGCTCAACGACTAGCGGAACATTCTACGAGCAGTACTTC
-,TRBJ1-5,14,TRBV30,large,CAWSLLGMRQPQHF,TGTGCCTGGAGCCTCTTGGGCATGAGACAGCCCCAGCATTTT
-,TRBJ2-7,15,TRBV7-2,-,CASSLRLDSSYEQYF,TGCGCCAGCAGCCTACGACTAGACAGTTCCTACGAGCAGTACTTC
-,TRBJ2-6,19,TRBV7-6,-,CASSIRCEISQSRANVLTF,TGTGCCAGCAGCATACGGTGTGAAATCTCACAAAGTCGGGCCAACGTCCTGACTTTC
-,TRBJ2-3,19,TRBV11-2,-,CASSLENRGWGGPTDTQYF,TGTGCCAGCAGCTTAGAAAATCGGGGTTGGGGCGGACCCACAGATACGCAGTATTTT
TRBD1,TRBJ2-3,15,TRBV7-9,-,CASSPGQFGGDTQYF,TGTGCCAGCAGCCCGGGACAGTTTGGGGGAGATACGCAGTATTTT
TRBD1,TRBJ2-5,15,TRBV6-5,-,CASSRSQGAGETQYF,TGTGCCAGCAGCCGTTCACAGGGGGCCGGGGAGACCCAGTACTTC
TRBD1,TRBJ2-5,17,TRBV5-1,-,CASSRGSGGATQETQYF,TGCGCCAGCAGCCGAGGATCAGGGGGCGCAACCCAAGAGACCCAGTACTTC
-,TRBJ2-3,14,TRBV5-1,-,CASSLDQGSDTQYF,TGCGCCAGCAGCTTGGATCAGGGATCAGATACGCAGTATTTT
-,TRBJ1-1,15,TRBV7-3,-,CASSSGPLLNTEAFF,TGTGCCAGCAGCTCGGGACCGCTGCTGAACACTGAAGCTTTCTTT
-,TRBJ2-3,16,TRBV4-1,medium-sized,CASSPTTAARTDTQYF,TGCGCCAGCAGCCCGACCACGGCGGCCCGGACAGATACGCAGTATTTT
-,TRBJ2-1,18,TRBV7-2,-,CASSLTDFRSRSYNEQFF,TGTGCCAGCAGCTTGACGGACTTCAGGTCGCGCTCCTACAATGAGCAGTTCTTC
-,TRBJ2-1,11,TRBV29-1,large,CSVATSDEQFF,TGCAGCGTGGCGACTAGTGATGAGCAGTTCTTC
-,TRBJ2-3,12,TRBV29-1,-,CSVDISTDTQYF,TGCAGCGTGGACATAAGCACAGATACGCAGTATTTT
-,TRBJ2-4,17,TRBV21-1,-,CASRLVLLQQRKNIQYF,TGTGCCAGCAGATTGGTCTTACTACAGCAAAGAAAAAACATTCAGTACTTC
TRBD1,TRBJ2-7,15,TRBV7-3,-,CASSYTGTGSYEQYF,TGTGCCAGCAGTTATACGGGGACAGGCTCCTACGAGCAGTACTTC
-,TRBJ1-1,16,TRBV5-5,-,CASSLSPGRTNTEAFF,TGTGCCAGCAGTTTATCACCGGGACGGACGAACACTGAAGCTTTCTTT
TRBD2,TRBJ2-7,14,TRBV5-1,large,CASSTGGRPYEQYF,TGCGCCAGCAGTACGGGCGGGAGACCCTACGAGCAGTACTTC
-,TRBJ2-5,15,TRBV4-2,large,CASSQDLGPGETQYF,TGTGCCAGCAGCCAAGATCTGGGCCCGGGGGAGACCCAGTACTTC
-,TRBJ2-7,14,TRBV6-5,-,CASSSAGIRYEQYF,TGTGCCAGCAGTTCTGCAGGTATCAGGTACGAGCAGTACTTC
TRBD1,TRBJ2-7,15,TRBV6-5,-,CASSSTGGPYPEQYF,TGTGCCAGCTCGTCAACAGGGGGCCCCTACCCCGAGCAGTACTTC
-,TRBJ2-6,11,TRBV14,-,CASIGANVLTF,TGTGCCAGCATTGGAGCCAACGTCCTGACTTTC
-,TRBJ1-1,13,TRBV5-6,-,CASRRRQNTEAFF,TGTGCCAGCAGACGTAGACAGAACACTGAAGCTTTCTTT
-,TRBJ1-2,12,TRBV21-1,-,CASSRKTYGYTF,TGTGCCAGCAGCAGAAAGACCTATGGCTACACCTTC
-,TRBJ1-1,11,TRBV11-2,once,CASSLFAEAFF,TGTGCCAGCAGCTTATTCGCTGAAGCTTTCTTT
-,TRBJ2-4,17,TRBV10-3,large,CATLDSGLGPTKNIQYF,TGTGCCACCCTGGATTCGGGGTTGGGTCCGACGAAAAACATTCAGTACTTC
-,TRBJ2-7,15,TRBV2,once,CASSSDSFSSYEQYF,TGTGCCAGCAGCTCCGACAGCTTCAGCTCCTACGAGCAGTACTTC
TRBD2,TRBJ2-5,17,TRBV2,large,CASRLSIAGGPRETQYF,TGTGCCAGCAGATTATCTATAGCGGGAGGGCCCCGGGAGACCCAGTACTTC
-,TRBJ2-5,15,TRBV12-5,-,CASGPPSPSKETQYF,TGTGCTAGTGGTCCTCCGTCCCCCAGTAAAGAGACCCAGTACTTC
-,TRBJ2-2,16,TRBV27,few,CASSPSRAGFTGELFF,TGTGCCAGCAGTCCGAGTAGGGCGGGCTTCACCGGGGAGCTGTTTTTT
-,TRBJ2-1,14,TRBV7-2,-,CASNPGRVDNEQFF,TGTGCCAGCAATCCTGGACGCGTGGACAATGAGCAGTTCTTC
-,TRBJ1-4,12,TRBV2,-,CASINTGEKLFF,TGTGCCAGCATCAACACCGGTGAAAAACTGTTTTTT
-,TRBJ2-2,14,TRBV27,-,CASSPRDLTGELFF,TGTGCCAGCAGTCCTAGGGATCTTACCGGGGAGCTGTTTTTT
-,TRBJ1-1,12,TRBV6-6,hyperexpanded,CASRLSPLKAFF,TGTGCCAGCAGATTATCCCCATTGAAGGCTTTCTTT
-,TRBJ1-2,13,TRBV9,medium-sized,CASSVVGQIGYTF,TGTGCCAGCAGCGTAGTGGGGCAGATTGGCTACACCTTC
-,TRBJ1-4,15,TRBV27,-,CASSLIWASNEKLFF,TGTGCCAGCAGTTTAATCTGGGCCTCTAATGAAAAACTGTTTTTT
TRBD2,TRBJ2-3,18,TRBV5-1,-,CASRLPGTSGRGTDTQYF,TGCGCCAGCAGGTTGCCCGGGACTAGCGGGAGAGGGACAGATACGCAGTATTTT
TRBD1,TRBJ1-1,16,TRBV27,-,CASSVSGQGMNTEAFF,TGTGCCAGCAGTGTCTCGGGACAGGGGATGAACACTGAAGCTTTCTTT
TRBD1,TRBJ1-3,15,TRBV2,large,CASSTGTGAGNTIYF,TGTGCCAGCTCTACCGGGACAGGGGCTGGAAACACCATATATTTT
TRBD2,TRBJ2-5,16,TRBV2,-,CASRSGTSIWEETQYF,TGTGCCAGCAGATCCGGGACTAGCATTTGGGAAGAGACCCAGTACTTC
TRBD1,TRBJ1-2,15,TRBV6-5,large,CASSGWGQGAHGYTF,TGTGCCAGCAGTGGATGGGGACAGGGGGCCCATGGCTACACCTTC
TRBD1,TRBJ2-7,14,TRBV6-6,-,CASKRGQGNHEQYF,TGTGCCAGCAAGAGAGGACAGGGGAACCACGAGCAGTACTTC
-,TRBJ2-7,13,TRBV2,hyperexpanded,CASSAALGYEQYF,TGTGCCAGCAGTGCGGCCTTGGGCTACGAGCAGTACTTC
-,TRBJ1-4,14,TRBV5-6,once,CASSFGRTSPLLFF,TGTGCCAGCAGCTTTGGGCGGACTTCCCCCCTTCTGTTTTTT
TRBD1,TRBJ2-7,15,TRBV7-1,few,CASSYTGTGSYEQYF,TGTGCCAGCAGTTATACGGGGACAGGCTCCTACGAGCAGTACTTC
TRBD2,TRBJ2-7,13,TRBV6-8,-,CASLTSGRGEQYF,TGTGCCAGCTTGACTAGCGGGAGAGGGGAGCAGTACTTC
TRBD1,TRBJ2-1,13,TRBV6-6,once,CAIRDRAYNEQFF,TGTGCAATCCGGGACAGGGCCTACAATGAGCAGTTCTTC
-,TRBJ2-3,15,TRBV30,-,CAWRYKGNRKDTQYF,TGTGCCTGGAGATATAAAGGGAACAGAAAGGATACGCAGTATTTT
-,TRBJ2-3,13,TRBV2,-,CASSPPFTDTQYF,TGTGCCAGCAGTCCCCCCTTCACAGATACGCAGTATTTT
-,TRBJ2-5,13,TRBV9,-,CASSSGALETQYF,TGTGCCAGCAGTTCCGGAGCCCTAGAGACCCAGTACTTC